The 26 T cell receptor gamma chains below were found in one sample sequenced in a study of γδ T cells in repeated Plasmodium falciparum infection. Vgamma9/Vdelta2+ and Vdelta2-negative gammadelta T cells were flow-sorted from PBMC for bulk sequencing. TCRdb fed the multiplex PCR reads to CATT. The repertoire holds 25,000 to 35,000 gamma-chain clones, with more than 1.4% as singletons. Sequencing input: gamma-delta T cells from blood. The receptors here all came from a pool of human donors (malaria-infected and uninfected, not separated).

About this clone: The protein TCRdb lists belongs to a much larger clone and differs from this DNA's translation at residue 7, which points to a read error; the protein shown is made from the DNA. Other DNA variants within this sample encode the same CDR3. The V and J genes are TRGV9 and TRGJP. Here the J gene was assigned by germline matching of the DNA, as TCRdb has none. This CDR3 contains 18 residues. CDR1 and CDR2 from the germline V gene are GITISATS and ISYDGTV (reference sequence). The DNA for the CDR3 is TGTGCCTTGTGGCAGGTGAGGCGGCAAGAGTTGGGCAAAAAAATCAAGGTATTT. Its translation is CALWQVRRQELGKKIKVF.

This clone occurred a few times. The TCRdb record carries a much larger clone's protein, which differs from this DNA's translation at residue 7; a read error is the likely cause, and the protein listed here is the DNA translation. V gene TRGV9 combines with J gene TRGJP. The J gene is not listed in TCRdb, so it was assigned here from a DNA match to germline. Germline-derived CDR1 and CDR2 are GITISATS and ISYDGTV (reference sequence). V lost 0 bases, J lost 3 bases, and 5 bases stayed unmatched. The CDR3 totals 18 residues. The CDR3 spells CALWEVSTQELGKKIKVF. Written as DNA, the CDR3 is TGTGCCTTGTGGGAGGTGAGTACGCAAGAGTTGGGCAAAAAAATCAAGGTATTT.

Details on this clone: This DNA's translation differs at residue 12 from TCRdb's protein, which comes from a much larger clone; a read error is likely, and the protein shown is translated from the DNA. The J gene has no call, while the V gene is TRGV9. CDR1 and CDR2 (germline): GITISATS, ISYDGTV (reference sequence). CDR3 length equals 14 residues. Written as DNA, the CDR3 is TGTGCCTTGTGGGGGCAGTTGGGCAAAAAAATCAGGGTATTT. Amino acid sequence: CALWGQLGKKIRVF.

This clone was seen a few times. A read error is the likely source, as a far larger clone sits one nucleotide away. The same CDR3 can be traced to other DNA sequences in this sample. CDR3 region: CALWEVSADVAGKKIKVF. Here the CDR3 DNA reads TGTGCCTTGTGGGAGGTGTCGGCAGACGTCGCGGGCAAAAAAATCAAGGTATTT. The genes are TRGV9 and TRGJP. The J gene, not given by TCRdb, was assigned here from a germline match of the nucleotide sequence. The CDR3 is made up of 18 amino acids. Germline CDR1 reads GITISATS; CDR2 reads ISYDGTV (reference sequence). V shed 0 bases and J 12 bases; nucleotides not matched to a gene: 14.

Only a few counts were recorded for this clone. TCRdb shows a much larger clone's protein in place of this DNA's translation, and the two differ at residue 5, likely through a read error; the protein shown is translated from the DNA. The chain joins TRGV9 to TRGJ1 or TRGJ2. TCRdb supplies no J gene; here it was assigned by aligning the nucleotide sequence to germline. The V segment lost 5 bases and the J segment 8 bases; nucleotides outside the gene matches: 12. Germline CDR1 GITISATS, CDR2 ISYDGTV (reference sequence). This CDR3 is built from 13 residues. This CDR3 is CALWGGKPHKKLF. For the CDR3, the DNA is TGTGCCTTGTGGGGGGGCAAACCCCATAAGAAACTCTTT.

Within the sample, this clone is medium-sized (0.01 to 0.1%). V usage is TRGV9 and J usage is TRGJ1 or TRGJ2. Losses at the gene ends were 3 bases for V and 5 bases for J; bases not matched to a gene: 7. Germline CDR1 and CDR2: GITISATS and ISYDGTV (reference sequence). This CDR3 has 13 residues. The CDR3 DNA sequence: TGTGCCTTGTGGGAGAAGCGGAATTATAAGAAACTCTTT. This encodes CALWEKRNYKKLF.

Many counts were recorded for this clone. The chain links TRGV8 to TRGJ1 or TRGJ2. V lost 0 bases and J lost 7; bases outside the gene matches: 6. Germline V CDR1 and CDR2: VENAVY, YDSYNSRV. This CDR3 is built from 13 residues. The CDR3 loop is CATWDRPRYKKLF. DNA of the CDR3: TGTGCCACCTGGGATAGGCCGCGGTATAAGAAACTCTTT.

This clone came up many times. The TCRdb protein, from a much larger clone, departs from this DNA's translation at residue 3, likely by read error; the protein shown derives from the DNA. The chain is built from TRGV4 and TRGJ1 or TRGJ2. Germline loops: CDR1 EGSTGY, CDR2 YDSYTSSV. The CDR3 sequence is 13 residues long. CDR3 residues: CAPWDGQWYKKLF. The DNA for the CDR3 is TGTGCCCCCTGGGATGGGCAGTGGTATAAGAAACTCTTT.

Comments on this clone: The amino acid sequence in TCRdb belongs to a much larger clone and departs from this DNA's translation at residue 3, likely a sequencing read error; the sequence shown is translated from the DNA. The V gene is TRGV4, the J gene TRGJ1 or TRGJ2. The J gene is absent in TCRdb and was assigned here via DNA matching to germline. Germline CDR1 EGSTGY, CDR2 YDSYTSSV. This CDR3 spans 13 amino acids. The CDR3 DNA sequence: TGTGCCCCCTGGGATGGATCAGGTTATAAGAAACTCTTT. It yields the protein CAPWDGSGYKKLF.

This clone was observed many times. This chain uses TRGV4 with TRGJ1 or TRGJ2. The J gene comes from matching the DNA to germline here; TCRdb lacks it. This CDR3 spans 14 amino acids. V was clipped by 0 bases and J by 7 bases; unmatched bases: 9. Germline V lookup: CDR1 EGSTGY, CDR2 YDSYTSSV. CDR3 DNA sequence: TGTGCCACCTGGGATGGGCTGCTTCGGTATAAGAAACTCTTT. It yields the protein CATWDGLLRYKKLF.

This clone was detected many times. The chain uses TRGV2 and TRGJP2. CDR3 length: 15 residues. CDR1 and CDR2 (germline): EGSNGY, YDSYNSKV. The J segment lost 3 bases and the V segment lost 5 bases, leaving 9 bases of the junction unmatched. The CDR3 nucleotides are TGTGCCACCTGGGGAAGTGGGGGTAGTGATTGGATCAAGACGTTT. This translates into CATWGSGGSDWIKTF.

This clone was found a few times. It differs at one base from a far larger clone, so likely a read error. This same CDR3 is encoded by further DNA sequences in the sample. This chain links TRGV9 with TRGJP. CDR1 is GITISATS, CDR2 ISYDGTV, per germline (reference sequence). The length of the CDR3 is 18 residues. CDR3 DNA sequence: TGTGCCTTGTGGGAGGCCCAAAGTATAAGGTTGGGGAAAAAAATCAAGGTATTT. Its translation is CALWEAQSIRLGKKIKVF.

In its sample, this clone was seen a few times. Translating this DNA gives a protein that differs at residue 3 from the TCRdb one, which belongs to a much larger clone; a read error is likely, and the protein shown is this translation. The chain recombines TRGV2 with TRGJ1 or TRGJ2. The J gene, not given by TCRdb, was assigned here from a germline match of the nucleotide sequence. The germline gives CDR1 EGSNGY, CDR2 YDSYNSKV. This CDR3 spans 13 amino acids. In DNA form, the CDR3 reads TGTGCCCCCTGGGACGGAGATTATTATAAGAAACTCTTT. This gives the protein CAPWDGDYYKKLF.

This clone was observed a handful of times. A far larger clone is off by one base, so a read error is likely. At the DNA level, this CDR3 is encoded by other sequences in the same sample as well. Called V gene: TRGV3; the J gene was not called. CDR3 length: 11 amino acids. The germline V gene encodes CDR1 VTNTFY and CDR2 YDVSTARD (reference sequence). Here the CDR3 DNA reads TGTGCCACCTGGGACAGGCCTGGAAAACTCTTT. Amino acid sequence: CATWDRPGKLF.

This clone was seen ten or more times. The protein that TCRdb holds for this DNA derives from a much larger clone and differs from the translated DNA at residue 5, which likely indicates a read error; the protein shown here is translated from the DNA. V and J are TRGV9 and TRGJ1 or TRGJ2. CDR3 length equals 15 residues. Germline loops: CDR1 GITISATS, CDR2 ISYDGTV (reference sequence). This CDR3 reads CALWGVHPFYYKKLF. The CDR3 DNA reads TGTGCCTTGTGGGGGGTGCACCCCTTTTATTATAAGAAACTCTTT.

Concerning this clone: A read error likely explains this, since a far larger clone differs by one base. Other DNA sequences in the same sample also yield this CDR3. The V gene call reads TRGV4; no J gene was called. CDR1 is EGSTGY and CDR2 is YDSYTSSV in the germline V gene. This CDR3 spans 13 amino acids. The CDR3 region is CATWDGPRYKKLF. Written as DNA, the CDR3 is TGTGCCACCTGGGATGGGCCTCGGTATAAGAAGCTCTTT.

This clone occurred many times. This DNA's translation and the protein TCRdb lists, from a much larger clone, do not match at residue 9, likely due to a read error; the protein shown is translated from the DNA. V gene assignment gives TRGV4, but the J gene was left uncalled. From germline, CDR1 is EGSTGY and CDR2 YDSYTSSV. The CDR3 covers 11 residues. DNA of the CDR3: TGTGCCACCTGGCGAAATTATAAGAGACTCTTT. Protein: CATWRNYKRLF.

This clone was detected ten times or more. Within the sample, other DNA sequences also encode this same CDR3. The J gene is TRGJ1 or TRGJ2, the V gene TRGV9. CDR1 and CDR2 (germline): GITISATS, ISYDGTV (reference sequence). This CDR3 is built from 13 residues. V lost 5 bases to trimming and J lost 1 base; unmatched junction nucleotides: 5. CDR3 coding DNA: TGTGCCTTGTGGGCTACCAATTATTATAAGAAACTCTTT. Protein sequence: CALWATNYYKKLF.

At least ten counts were recorded for this clone. Other DNA variants within this sample encode the same CDR3. V and J are TRGV3 and TRGJ1 or TRGJ2. Germline assignment: CDR1 VTNTFY and CDR2 YDVSTARD (reference sequence). Unmatched junction bases numbered 4, after V lost 3 bases and J lost 2 bases. This CDR3 spans 13 amino acids. The CDR3 DNA reads TGTGCCACCTGGGACTCGTATTATTATAAGAAACTCTTT. It specifies CATWDSYYYKKLF.

This clone was recorded many times. The V and J genes are TRGV9 and TRGJ1 or TRGJ2. Here the J gene came from matching the DNA to germline, since TCRdb omits it. Trimming took 1 base from V and 0 from J; bases not matched to a gene: 18. From germline, CDR1 is GITISATS and CDR2 ISYDGTV (reference sequence). The CDR3 sequence is 19 residues long. CDR3 protein: CALWEVDLAEVSNYYKKLF. For the CDR3, the DNA is TGTGCCTTGTGGGAGGTAGATCTGGCCGAAGTGTCGAATTATTATAAGAAACTCTTT.

In its sample, this clone is medium-sized (0.01 to 0.1%). Other DNA sequences in the same sample also yield this CDR3. The V call is TRGV9, the J call TRGJ1 or TRGJ2. Trimming removed 1 base from V and 6 bases from J; junction bases left unmatched: 3. Germline CDR1 reads GITISATS; CDR2 reads ISYDGTV (reference sequence). The CDR3 contains 12 residues. The CDR3 reads CALWEVLYKKLF. CDR3 coding DNA: TGTGCCTTGTGGGAGGTCCTTTATAAGAAACTCTTT.

This clone was counted between two and nine times. This DNA translates differently at residue 7 from the TCRdb protein, which is that of a much larger clone; a read error is likely, and the protein shown is the DNA's own translation. The genes are TRGV9 and TRGJ1 or TRGJ2. No J segment appears in TCRdb, so it was assigned here by matching the sequence to germline. Germline CDR1 reads GITISATS; CDR2 reads ISYDGTV (reference sequence). With 1 base clipped from V and 12 bases from J, the junction kept 12 bases outside the gene matches. The CDR3 is 13 amino acids. The CDR3 protein is CALWEVYGGGKLF. The DNA of the CDR3 is TGTGCCTTGTGGGAGGTCTATGGGGGCGGGAAACTCTTT.

To note about this clone: The TCRdb record carries a much larger clone's protein, which differs from this DNA's translation at residue 6; a read error is the likely cause, and the protein listed here is the DNA translation. The chain employs TRGV4 and TRGJ1 or TRGJ2. Germline matching of the DNA provided the J gene here, since TCRdb leaves it blank. Per germline, CDR1 EGSTGY and CDR2 YDSYTSSV. V shed 2 bases and J 12 bases; nucleotides not matched to a gene: 16. The CDR3 is made up of 14 amino acids. CDR3 in DNA: TGTGCCACCTGGGATGCGGAAGTCGGAAGGCGGAAACTCTTT. This codes for CATWDAEVGRRKLF.

Concerning this clone: The protein in TCRdb stems from a much larger clone and differs at residue 6 from this DNA's translation, likely a read error; here the protein is translated from the DNA. This chain connects TRGV2 to TRGJ1 or TRGJ2. V was clipped by 3 bases and J by 10 bases; unmatched bases: 12. The CDR3 is 13 amino acids. CDR1 is EGSNGY, CDR2 YDSYNSKV, per germline. The CDR3 protein is CATWDRRVGKKLF. In DNA form, the CDR3 reads TGTGCCACCTGGGACAGGCGAGTTGGAAAGAAACTCTTT.

This clone has only a few counts. A much bigger clone sits one base away, suggesting this may be a read error. The V call is TRGV2, the J call TRGJ1 or TRGJ2. TCRdb carries no J gene annotation; the J gene was assigned here by matching the DNA with germline. This CDR3 is 14 amino acids long. Per germline, CDR1 EGSNGY and CDR2 YDSYNSKV. The CDR3 DNA reads as TGTGCCACCAGGGACGGCGGTTGTTATTATAAGAAACTCTTT. Protein sequence: CATRDGGCYYKKLF.

As for this clone: Since a far larger clone is one base different, this is likely a read error. In the same sample, other DNA sequences code for this CDR3. This chain links TRGV9 with TRGJP. TCRdb carries no J gene annotation; the J gene was assigned here by matching the DNA with germline. Looked up from germline, CDR1 is GITISATS and CDR2 is ISYDGTV (reference sequence). The junction had 9 bases not matched to a gene; V was cut back by 2 bases and J by 5 bases. The CDR3 is made up of 18 amino acids. The DNA for the CDR3 is TGTGCCTTGTGGGAGGGTCAAGCTGAAGAGTTGGGCAAAAAAATCAAGGTATTT. Protein product: CALWEGQAEELGKKIKVF.